Listed below are T cell receptor beta chains from one sample, sequenced in a study of radiation and T cells in renal cell carcinoma. Libraries were prepared by immunoSEQ multiplex PCR; TCRdb keeps only in-frame clonotypes and omits some of them. The sample includes tens of thousands of clones, more than 60% seen only once; the top ten take approximately 6.6%. The sample consisted of blood, taken from a patient whose treatment included radiotherapy and nephrectomy. The receptor source for this set is a man between 60 and 75 years old with renal cell carcinoma. The CDR3 runs from the conserved cysteine through the conserved F or W. The order of the fields is V gene, clone size, J gene, D gene, CDR3 DNA, CDR3 protein. D genes are given only for firm matches. The size entry is marked missing in some rows and otherwise reads once, few, many or a size class.

V gene: TRBV15
clone size: NA
J gene: TRBJ1-1
D gene: NA
CDR3 DNA: TGTGCCACCAGCAGAGATCGCGCAGGGGCGAACTATAACACTGAAGCTTTCTTT
CDR3 protein: CATSRDRAGANYNTEAFF

V gene: TRBV9
clone size: few
J gene: TRBJ2-3
D gene: TRBD2
CDR3 DNA: TGTGCCAGCAGCGTCAGCGGGATGGTTTCAGATACGCAGTATTTT
CDR3 protein: CASSVSGMVSDTQYF

V gene: TRBV19
clone size: NA
J gene: TRBJ1-5
D gene: NA
CDR3 DNA: TGTGCCAGTAGTATTCGGGAAAATCAGCCCCAGCATTTT
CDR3 protein: CASSIRENQPQHF

V gene: TRBV30
clone size: few
J gene: TRBJ1-1
D gene: NA
CDR3 DNA: TGTGCTGGGAGAAGGGGCACTGAAGCTTTCTTT
CDR3 protein: CAGRRGTEAFF

V gene: TRBV30
clone size: few
J gene: TRBJ1-2
D gene: NA
CDR3 DNA: TGTGCCTGGAGAGTGGAGGGCTTACCTAACTATGGCTACACCTTC
CDR3 protein: CAWRVEGLPNYGYTF

V gene: TRBV7-9
clone size: NA
J gene: TRBJ1-1
D gene: NA
CDR3 DNA: TGTGCCAGCAGCTTACTCAGGGGAACGGACACTGAAGCTTTCTTT
CDR3 protein: CASSLLRGTDTEAFF

V gene: TRBV6-1
clone size: few
J gene: TRBJ1-6
D gene: NA
CDR3 DNA: TGTGCCAGCAGTTTAGTTAATTCACCCCTCCACTTT
CDR3 protein: CASSLVNSPLHF

V gene: TRBV5-5
clone size: NA
J gene: TRBJ2-1
D gene: TRBD2
CDR3 DNA: TGTGCCAGCAGCTTGACTAGCGGGAGTTCAAATGAGCAGTTCTTC
CDR3 protein: CASSLTSGSSNEQFF

V gene: TRBV19
clone size: NA
J gene: TRBJ2-1
D gene: TRBD2
CDR3 DNA: TGTGCCAGTAGTATGGAGGGAGGACTAGCAAGCAATGAGCAGTTCTTC
CDR3 protein: CASSMEGGLASNEQFF

V gene: TRBV11-2
clone size: NA
J gene: TRBJ1-2
D gene: TRBD1
CDR3 DNA: TGTGCCAGCAGCTTAGGGTATGGACAGGGCGCTGGCTACACCTTC
CDR3 protein: CASSLGYGQGAGYTF

V gene: TRBV5-8
clone size: NA
J gene: TRBJ2-2
D gene: TRBD2
CDR3 DNA: TGTGCCGGCAGAGGACTAGCGGGATTTACCGGGGAGCTGTTTTTT
CDR3 protein: CAGRGLAGFTGELFF

V gene: TRBV10-3
clone size: NA
J gene: TRBJ1-2
D gene: NA
CDR3 DNA: TGTGCCATCAGTGAGTCGGCAGGGATGAGCTATGGCTACACCTTC
CDR3 protein: CAISESAGMSYGYTF

V gene: TRBV5-1
clone size: NA
J gene: TRBJ2-3
D gene: NA
CDR3 DNA: TGCGCCAGCAGCTCGCAGGGGCTAGATACGCAGTATTTT
CDR3 protein: CASSSQGLDTQYF

V gene: TRBV5-1
clone size: few
J gene: TRBJ1-3
D gene: NA
CDR3 DNA: TGCGCCAGCAGCTTGTCGGGGGAAGGAAACACCATATATTTT
CDR3 protein: CASSLSGEGNTIYF

V gene: TRBV30
clone size: NA
J gene: TRBJ2-5
D gene: NA
CDR3 DNA: TGTGCCTGGAGTGCTGGACAAGTGACGGAGACCCAGTACTTC
CDR3 protein: CAWSAGQVTETQYF

V gene: TRBV6-5
clone size: NA
J gene: TRBJ1-4
D gene: TRBD1
CDR3 DNA: TGTGCCAGCAGTATTCCGGGACAGGGGAATGAAAAACTGTTTTTT
CDR3 protein: CASSIPGQGNEKLFF

V gene: TRBV5-4
clone size: few
J gene: TRBJ2-7
D gene: TRBD1
CDR3 DNA: TGTGCCAGCAGCCCAGGGACAGGGGGCCTGAACGAGCAGTACTTC
CDR3 protein: CASSPGTGGLNEQYF

V gene: TRBV7-2
clone size: NA
J gene: TRBJ2-1
D gene: NA
CDR3 DNA: TGTGCCAGCAGCTTTCAGGGGTACAATGAGCAGTTCTTC
CDR3 protein: CASSFQGYNEQFF

V gene: TRBV6-1
clone size: NA
J gene: TRBJ1-2
D gene: NA
CDR3 DNA: TGTGCCAGCACCCCGTCGGGGTCCAACTATGGCTACACCTTC
CDR3 protein: CASTPSGSNYGYTF

V gene: TRBV11-2
clone size: few
J gene: TRBJ2-3
D gene: TRBD2
CDR3 DNA: TGTGCCAGCAGCTTAGAAGTCCTGCTAGCGGGGGGGCGTGGGACAGATACGCAGTATTTT
CDR3 protein: CASSLEVLLAGGRGTDTQYF

V gene: TRBV7-3
clone size: NA
J gene: TRBJ2-3
D gene: NA
CDR3 DNA: TGTGCCAGCAGCTTGGGGCAGAGCACAGATACGCAGTATTTT
CDR3 protein: CASSLGQSTDTQYF

V gene: TRBV2
clone size: NA
J gene: TRBJ2-3
D gene: TRBD2
CDR3 DNA: TGTGCCAGCAGTTATCCCGGGACTAGCGGGAGGGTGGCAGATACGCAGTATTTT
CDR3 protein: CASSYPGTSGRVADTQYF

V gene: TRBV18
clone size: NA
J gene: TRBJ1-1
D gene: NA
CDR3 DNA: TGTGCCAGCGTATCTCCGGAGAACACTGAAGCTTTCTTT
CDR3 protein: CASVSPENTEAFF

V gene: TRBV5-1
clone size: NA
J gene: TRBJ2-2
D gene: TRBD1
CDR3 DNA: TGCGCCAGCAGCCCTCCTCGGACAGGGCGCACCGGGGAGCTGTTTTTT
CDR3 protein: CASSPPRTGRTGELFF

V gene: TRBV19
clone size: NA
J gene: TRBJ1-1
D gene: NA
CDR3 DNA: TGTGCCAGTAGTGGGGGGCCCATGAACACTGAAGCTTTCTTT
CDR3 protein: CASSGGPMNTEAFF

V gene: TRBV27
clone size: NA
J gene: TRBJ2-3
D gene: NA
CDR3 DNA: TGTGCCAGCATTGGGCGGGATGGGACAGATACGCAGTATTTT
CDR3 protein: CASIGRDGTDTQYF

V gene: TRBV7-6
clone size: NA
J gene: TRBJ1-3
D gene: NA
CDR3 DNA: TGTGCCAGCAGCTTACATGACGCCAGGGTGGAAAACACCATATATTTT
CDR3 protein: CASSLHDARVENTIYF

V gene: TRBV30
clone size: NA
J gene: TRBJ1-2
D gene: NA
CDR3 DNA: TGTGCCTGGAACAGGGCAGAATATGGCTACACCTTC
CDR3 protein: CAWNRAEYGYTF

V gene: TRBV9
clone size: NA
J gene: TRBJ2-5
D gene: NA
CDR3 DNA: TGTGCCAGCAGCGTAGGGGAGGGGGAGAAGACCCAGTACTTC
CDR3 protein: CASSVGEGEKTQYF

V gene: TRBV27
clone size: NA
J gene: TRBJ2-2
D gene: NA
CDR3 DNA: TGTGCCAGCAGTTTACCGCGGGGTACGAACACCGGGGAGCTGTTTTTT
CDR3 protein: CASSLPRGTNTGELFF

V gene: TRBV6-1
clone size: medium-sized
J gene: TRBJ1-1
D gene: NA
CDR3 DNA: TGTGCCAGCAGTGCGCGTAAAGCTGAAGCTTTCTTT
CDR3 protein: CASSARKAEAFF

V gene: TRBV2
clone size: NA
J gene: TRBJ2-3
D gene: NA
CDR3 DNA: TGTGCCAGCGGTAAGGGACCCACTAGGTCCACAGATACGCAGTATTTT
CDR3 protein: CASGKGPTRSTDTQYF

V gene: TRBV30
clone size: NA
J gene: TRBJ1-2
D gene: NA
CDR3 DNA: TGTGCCTGGAGTGTAGACGGGAGTAGCTATGGCTACACCTTC
CDR3 protein: CAWSVDGSSYGYTF

V gene: TRBV27
clone size: NA
J gene: TRBJ1-2
D gene: NA
CDR3 DNA: TGTGCCAGCAGTTTAGGACCTAGCTCCGACCTTGGCTACACCTTC
CDR3 protein: CASSLGPSSDLGYTF

V gene: TRBV4-3
clone size: few
J gene: TRBJ1-1
D gene: NA
CDR3 DNA: TGCGCCAGCAGCCAAGATCTTTGGGTTAACACTGAAGCTTTCTTT
CDR3 protein: CASSQDLWVNTEAFF

V gene: TRBV30
clone size: NA
J gene: TRBJ2-2
D gene: NA
CDR3 DNA: TGTGCCTGGAGGAGGGGAAGTACCGGGGAGCTGTTTTTT
CDR3 protein: CAWRRGSTGELFF

V gene: TRBV5-4
clone size: NA
J gene: TRBJ2-5
D gene: TRBD2
CDR3 DNA: TGTGCCAGCAGCTCAGGGACTAGCGGAAAACAAGAGACCCAGTACTTC
CDR3 protein: CASSSGTSGKQETQYF

V gene: TRBV7-9
clone size: NA
J gene: TRBJ2-1
D gene: NA
CDR3 DNA: TGTGCCAGCAGCACACCTCCCACCCGATTCAACAATGAGCAGTTCTTC
CDR3 protein: CASSTPPTRFNNEQFF

V gene: TRBV19
clone size: NA
J gene: TRBJ2-6
D gene: TRBD1
CDR3 DNA: TGTGCCAGTAGTAGTCAGGCAGGGGGCGCGTCAGGGGCCAACGTCCTGACTTTC
CDR3 protein: CASSSQAGGASGANVLTF

V gene: TRBV5-1
clone size: NA
J gene: TRBJ2-3
D gene: NA
CDR3 DNA: TGCGCCAGCAGCTTGGACCCGGTCCCCACAGATACGCAGTATTTT
CDR3 protein: CASSLDPVPTDTQYF

V gene: TRBV5-1
clone size: NA
J gene: TRBJ1-4
D gene: NA
CDR3 DNA: TGCGCCAGCAGCTTGGGGGCCACTAGAGGACTGGCTAATGAAAAACTGTTTTTT
CDR3 protein: CASSLGATRGLANEKLFF

V gene: TRBV10-3
clone size: NA
J gene: TRBJ1-1
D gene: NA
CDR3 DNA: TGTGCCATCAGTGAGTCGGGGGAGGGTGAAGCTTTCTTT
CDR3 protein: CAISESGEGEAFF